A selection of T cell receptor beta chains follows, all from one sample in a study of Ad26.COV2.S vaccination and SARS-CoV-2 variants. Produced via immunoSEQ multiplex PCR; TCRdb's table is partial and in-frame only. The sample lists 350,000 to 400,000 clones; roughly 90% were seen once. Sequences were derived from peripheral blood, sampled in a trial of Ad26.COV2.S vaccine versus placebo. The origin of the receptors is a person between 18 and 60 years old who received the Ad26.COV2.S COVID-19 vaccine or a placebo. CDR3s include the opening cysteine and the closing phenylalanine or tryptophan. The D gene is left open where the match is weak. Clone size is stated in some rows and not others, as once, few, many or a class when expanded.

TRBV5-4	-	16	TRBJ2-7	TRBD2	TGTGCCAGCAGCTTGGCCGGCGGGAGGAGCTCCTACGAGCAGTACTTC	CASSLAGGRSSYEQYF
TRBV4-3	-	15	TRBJ1-4	-	TGCGCCAGCAGCCAAGATAAGGGCGTTGGTGAAAAACTGTTTTTT	CASSQDKGVGEKLFF
TRBV30	-	13	TRBJ2-3	TRBD2	TGTGCCTGGAGGGGCGGGAGGCAAGATACGCAGTATTTT	CAWRGGRQDTQYF
TRBV29-1	-	12	TRBJ2-7	TRBD1	TGCAGCGCCGGACAGGGGGTGGACGAGCAGTACTTC	CSAGQGVDEQYF
TRBV5-1	-	16	TRBJ2-2	TRBD2	TGCGCCAGCAGCCCCGCGACTAGCGGAATCACCGGGGAGCTGTTTTTT	CASSPATSGITGELFF
TRBV30	-	13	TRBJ1-5	TRBD1	TGTGCCTGGGGGGGACAGCCCAATCAGCCCCAGCATTTT	CAWGGQPNQPQHF
TRBV10-3	-	15	TRBJ2-7	-	TGTGCCATCAGTGAGTCGACGACTTACCACTACGAGCAGTACTTC	CAISESTTYHYEQYF
TRBV7-9	-	15	TRBJ2-3	TRBD2	TGTGCCAGCAGCTTAGGGGCGGGAGGGACAGATACGCAGTATTTT	CASSLGAGGTDTQYF
TRBV27	few	14	TRBJ1-6	-	TGTGCCAGCAAACCCGGACAGACTAATTCACCCCTCCACTTT	CASKPGQTNSPLHF
TRBV10-2	-	15	TRBJ2-7	-	TGCGCCAGCGGTTTTTGGGACCGCAGCTCCTACGAGCAGTACTTC	CASGFWDRSSYEQYF
TRBV3-1/TRBV3-2	-	12	TRBJ2-7	-	TGTGCCAGCAGCTTACGCCCCTACGAGCAGTACTTC	CASSLRPYEQYF
TRBV11-3	-	15	TRBJ2-2	-	TGTGCCAGCAGCTTTAGGCAGAAGCAGACCGGGGAGCTGTTTTTT	CASSFRQKQTGELFF
TRBV7-2	-	15	TRBJ1-5	-	TGTGCCAGCAGCTTAATGAGCGTCGGGGGGCAGCCCCAGCATTTT	CASSLMSVGGQPQHF
TRBV5-8	once	14	TRBJ1-2	TRBD1	TGTGCCAGCAGCTGGACAGGGTATGGGGGCGGCTACACCTTC	CASSWTGYGGGYTF
TRBV11-2	-	16	TRBJ2-5	-	TGTGCCAGCAGCTTAGGGCCCATAGGGGTTGGAGAGACCCAGTACTTC	CASSLGPIGVGETQYF
TRBV6-5	-	14	TRBJ2-3	TRBD2	TGTGCCAGCACGGCGGCTAGCGGGAGGGGAACGCAGTATTTT	CASTAASGRGTQYF
TRBV2	-	16	TRBJ2-1	TRBD2	TGTGCCAGCAGTGCCGGGACTAGCGGGAGTCGGGGTGAGCAGTTCTTC	CASSAGTSGSRGEQFF
TRBV3-1/TRBV3-2	few	14	TRBJ2-3	TRBD2	TGTGCCAGCAGCCGCGGGACTAACACAGATACGCAGTATTTT	CASSRGTNTDTQYF
TRBV19	once	14	TRBJ2-5	-	TGTGCCAGTAGTATTCAGGGGGGACAAGAGACCCAGTACTTC	CASSIQGGQETQYF
TRBV12-3/TRBV12-4	-	12	TRBJ2-7	-	TGTGCCAGCAGTTTCGCGAGTTACGAGCAGTACTTC	CASSFASYEQYF
TRBV5-4	few	11	TRBJ2-7	-	TGTGCCAGCAGCTCCAGCTACGAGCAGTACTTC	CASSSSYEQYF
TRBV7-2	-	14	TRBJ1-1	TRBD1	TGTGCCAGCAGCATCGACAGGGTGAACACTGAAGCTTTCTTT	CASSIDRVNTEAFF
TRBV28	-	15	TRBJ2-1	-	TGTGCCAGCGAATCGGACCTCGGCTCCTACAATGAGCAGTTCTTC	CASESDLGSYNEQFF
TRBV5-1	-	16	TRBJ1-4	-	TGCGCCAGCAGCTCGGCCGCAGGCCGCCCTAATGAAAAACTGTTTTTT	CASSSAAGRPNEKLFF
TRBV7-8	-	13	TRBJ1-1	TRBD1	TGTGCCAGCAGCTTCGAGGACAGGGGTGGGGCTTTCTTT	CASSFEDRGGAFF
TRBV6-4	many	13	TRBJ2-2	-	TGTGCCAGCAGTGCGACCGGTACCGGGGAGCTGTTTTTT	CASSATGTGELFF
TRBV7-2	-	14	TRBJ2-3	TRBD1	TGTGCCAGCAGCTGGGACAGGGGCACAGATACGCAGTATTTT	CASSWDRGTDTQYF
TRBV7-2	-	13	TRBJ2-1	-	TGTGCCAGCAGCCCCGGTCAGGGGAATGAGCAGTTCTTC	CASSPGQGNEQFF
TRBV5-1	-	17	TRBJ2-5	TRBD1	TGCGCCAGCAGCTCGAGGCCCCCAGGGGGCTATCGAGAGACCCAGTACTTC	CASSSRPPGGYRETQYF
TRBV15	-	15	TRBJ1-4	-	TGTGCCACCAGCAGAAGGGGGAGGGAGAATGAAAAACTGTTTTTT	CATSRRGRENEKLFF
TRBV30	-	11	TRBJ2-5	-	TGTGCCTGCCACAGACAAGAGACCCAGTACTTC	CACHRQETQYF
TRBV11-2	-	16	TRBJ2-7	TRBD2	TGTGCCAGCAGCCCGACTAGCGGGAGTTATCCCTACGAGCAGTACTTC	CASSPTSGSYPYEQYF
TRBV12-3/TRBV12-4	-	13	TRBJ1-5	-	TGTGCCAGCAGTTTAATAGGGCAACAGCCCCAGCATTTT	CASSLIGQQPQHF
TRBV6-5	few	13	TRBJ1-6	-	TGTGCCAGCACCCCCTCCGGAGATTCACCCCTCCACTTT	CASTPSGDSPLHF
TRBV6-2/TRBV6-3	-	15	TRBJ2-7	TRBD2	TGTGCCAGCAGTTTTGGAGCGGGAGTTGGTTACGAGCAGTACTTC	CASSFGAGVGYEQYF
TRBV6-2/TRBV6-3	-	12	TRBJ1-1	TRBD1	TGTGCCAGCAGTTCTGGGACAGTCGAAGCTTTCTTT	CASSSGTVEAFF
TRBV6-5	once	14	TRBJ1-3	-	TGTGCCAGCAGTTACGTAGGGGACGGAAACACCATATATTTT	CASSYVGDGNTIYF
TRBV3-1/TRBV3-2	-	16	TRBJ2-7	TRBD2	TGTGCCAGCAGCCAAGGGGGCGGGAGCAGCCTCTACGAGCAGTACTTC	CASSQGGGSSLYEQYF
TRBV9	-	18	TRBJ2-7	TRBD2	TGTGCCAGCAGCGTAGAAGGAGGAGCGGGAGGGCCGGATGGCGAGCAGTACTTC	CASSVEGGAGGPDGEQYF
TRBV5-1	-	13	TRBJ2-7	-	TGCGCCAGCAGTTTTGGCAGGGGCTACGAGCAGTACTTC	CASSFGRGYEQYF
TRBV29-1	-	15	TRBJ2-3	TRBD2	TGCAGCGTGACCCGACTAGCGACCCGCACAGATACGCAGTATTTT	CSVTRLATRTDTQYF
TRBV5-1	-	15	TRBJ2-3	-	TGCGCCAGCAGCTTTCTCCTAGGGTTCAGGGATACGCAGTATTTT	CASSFLLGFRDTQYF
TRBV9	-	18	TRBJ2-3	TRBD2	TGTGCCAGCAGCGTAGAATTGGAGAGCGGGACTGCCACAGATACGCAGTATTTT	CASSVELESGTATDTQYF
TRBV14	-	12	TRBJ2-1	-	TGTGCCAGCAGCCAACCCGCTGCCCGGAAGTTCTTC	CASSQPAARKFF